Listed here are 7 T cell receptor beta chains from one sample, sequenced in a study of blood T cell repertoires in COVID-19. Data came from immunoSEQ multiplex PCR; TCRdb stores just in-frame clones and leaves some out. In the table there are about 100,000 clones, around nine tenths of which are singletons. Sequences were obtained from peripheral blood. These receptor sequences come from a man between 60 and 75 years old with acute or convalescent COVID-19.

The rearrangement joins TRBV27 to TRBJ2-1; 11 bases align to TRBD2. The CDR3 extends over 15 amino acids. The V segment lost 4 bases and the J segment 8 bases; nucleotides outside the gene matches: 7. Germline CDR1 and CDR2: MNHEY and SMNVEV (reference sequence). This CDR3 reads CASSSRTSGYHEQFF. The CDR3 region has the DNA TGTGCCAGCAGTTCCCGGACTAGCGGGTACCATGAGCAGTTCTTC.

The chain carries TRBV5-4 and TRBJ1-4, with TRBD1 identical over 10 bases. This CDR3 is 15 amino acids long. Germline assignment: CDR1 SGHNT and CDR2 YYREEE (reference sequence). V shed 4 bases, J shed 5 bases, and the junction held 5 bases outside the gene matches. CDR3 sequence (DNA): TGTGCCAGCAGCCTCCGGACAGGGGGGAATGAAAAACTGTTTTTT. It is translated as CASSLRTGGNEKLFF.

The chain combines TRBV5-4 with TRBJ2-1, with D possibly being TRBD2 (5 bases). V lost 0 bases to trimming and J lost 10 bases, with 20 bases between them. CDR1 is SGHNT, CDR2 YYREEE, per germline (reference sequence). The CDR3 totals 16 residues. The CDR3 coding sequence is TGTGCCAGCAGCTTGGGTGGAACGGGGTCTTCGCGGGAGCAGTTCTTC. It specifies CASSLGGTGSSREQFF.

This chain uses TRBV6-5 with TRBJ2-5; TRBD2 matches 9 bases. Germline CDR1 reads MNHEY; CDR2 reads SVGAGI. The CDR3 has 14 residues. V shed 6 bases and J 1 base; nucleotides not matched to a gene: 3. The CDR3 DNA reads TGTGCCAGCAGATTAGCGGGGGTCCAAGAGACCCAGTACTTC. Translating gives CASRLAGVQETQYF.

This clone was seen a single time. This sequence joins TRBV11-1 and TRBJ1-6, with no clear D. This CDR3 region has 14 residues. CDR1 is SGHAT, CDR2 FQDESV, per germline (reference sequence). Trimming took off 0 bases at V and 7 bases at J, with 7 bases between the two ends. CDR3: CASSLAQMNSPLHF. CDR3 in DNA: TGTGCCAGCAGCTTAGCACAGATGAATTCACCCCTCCACTTT.

The chain couples TRBV18 to TRBJ1-5, with TRBD1 as a possible D gene (6 bases). Germline V gene sequence: CDR1 KGHSH, CDR2 LQKENI. The germline V and J ends were trimmed by 3 bases and 4 bases, with 7 bases remaining between them. The CDR3 runs to 13 residues. Here the CDR3 reads CASSPGANQPQHF. The CDR3, as DNA: TGTGCCAGCTCACCGGGGGCGAATCAGCCCCAGCATTTT. The complete variable domain, with remaining parts taken from reference TRBV18 and TRBJ1-5, reads NAGVMQNPRHLVRRRGQEARLRCSPMKGHSHVYWYRQLPEEGLKFMVYLQKENIIDESGMPKERFSAEFPKEGPSILRIQQVVRGDSAAYFCASSPGANQPQHFGDGTRLSIL.

This chain links TRBV19 with TRBJ1-1; D possibly corresponds to TRBD1 (6 bases). This CDR3 has 13 amino acids. With 5 bases removed from V and 1 base from J, the gap between germline ends came to 8 bases. Germline CDR1 reads LNHDA; CDR2 reads SQIVND (reference sequence). The CDR3: CASSGQWNTEAFF. CDR3 coding DNA: TGTGCCAGTAGTGGACAGTGGAACACTGAAGCTTTCTTT. The variable domain in full, with the rest retrieved from reference TRBV19 and TRBJ1-1, is DGGITQSPKYLFRKEGQNVTLSCEQNLNHDAMYWYRQDPGQGLRLIYYSQIVNDFQKGDIAEGYSVSREKKESFPLTVTSAQKNPTAFYLCASSGQWNTEAFFGQGTRLTVV.